This TCR beta chain was retrieved from a study of somatic mutations in cytotoxic T cells in rheumatoid arthritis. Study as a whole: Purity of nearly 100% was reached when some V beta antibody-stained T-cell populations were flow-sorted, including V beta1+ cells sequenced for TCRB.

CDR1 is SEHNR, CDR2 FQNEAQ, per germline (reference sequence). The ends were cut back, 1 base at V and 5 bases at J, with 8 bases in the middle. This CDR3 is 13 amino acids long. Authors' processing steps: Of patient CD8+ clones exceeding 1%, few matched published virus-specific TCRB sequences. Libraries were prepared by immunoSEQ multiplex PCR; TCRdb keeps only in-frame clonotypes and omits some of them. That table furnishes V, J and clone size, whereas the DNA furnished D and trimming. The data contain more than 9,000 clones, approximately 79% of them seen just once; the ten biggest clones take up 30% to 40%.

The sequence was obtained from an adult with rheumatoid arthritis. Sequencing input: CD8+ T cells sorted from blood. The chain combines TRBV7-9 with TRBJ1-2; D unclear. The DNA of the CDR3 is TGTGCCAGCAGCTTAGTAGGTCCTTATGGCTACACCTTC. Protein product: CASSLVGPYGYTF.